This TCR beta chain was sequenced for a study of CD8 T cells in Susac syndrome. RNA in amounts of roughly 0.5 to 1 ug was reverse transcribed with random hexamers. TCRdb re-called the immunoSEQ multiplex PCR reads through MiXCR, storing one row per CDR3 protein. In the table there are approximately 190,000 distinct CDR3 sequences, more than 90% of which are singletons. The CDR3 runs to 13 residues. The V and J ends lost 7 bases and 0 bases respectively, with 9 bases between them. Germline values: CDR1 MNHEY, CDR2 SMNVEV (reference sequence). Material: CD4+ T cells from PBMCs. The source of this sequence is a human donor with Susac syndrome. The chain joins TRBV27 to TRBJ1-1; D is uncertain. The CDR3 coding sequence is TGTGCCAGCAAAGGGAGAATGAACACTGAAGCTTTCTTT. Translated, it gives CASKGRMNTEAFF.